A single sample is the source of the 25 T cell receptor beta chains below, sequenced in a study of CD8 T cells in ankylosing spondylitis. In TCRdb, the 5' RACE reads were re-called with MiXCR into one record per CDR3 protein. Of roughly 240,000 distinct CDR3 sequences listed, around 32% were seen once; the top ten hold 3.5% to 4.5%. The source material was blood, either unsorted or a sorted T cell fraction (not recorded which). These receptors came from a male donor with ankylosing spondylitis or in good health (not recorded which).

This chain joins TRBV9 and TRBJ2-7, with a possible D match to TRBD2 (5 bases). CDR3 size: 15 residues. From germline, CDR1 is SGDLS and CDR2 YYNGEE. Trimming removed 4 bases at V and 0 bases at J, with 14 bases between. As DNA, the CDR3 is TGTGCCAGCAGCCCCCCAGGAGCGGTCTCCTACGAGCAGTACTTC. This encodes CASSPPGAVSYEQYF.

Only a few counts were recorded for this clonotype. The CDR3, as DNA: TGCAGTGCTAGAGATGGAGGGGCTGGACCCCAAGAGACCCAGTACTTC. It translates to CSARDGGAGPQETQYF. J is TRBJ2-5 and V is TRBV20-1; weak D call: TRBD2 (6 bases). V lost 0 bases to trimming and J lost 1 base, with 15 bases between them. CDR1 and CDR2 (germline): DFQATT, SNEGSKA (reference sequence). CDR3 length equals 16 residues.

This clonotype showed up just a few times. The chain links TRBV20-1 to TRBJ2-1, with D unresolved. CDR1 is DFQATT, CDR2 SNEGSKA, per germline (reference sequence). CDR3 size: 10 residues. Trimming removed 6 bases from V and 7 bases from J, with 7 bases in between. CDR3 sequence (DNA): TGCAGTGCCTACAAAAATGAGCAGTTCTTC. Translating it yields CSAYKNEQFF.

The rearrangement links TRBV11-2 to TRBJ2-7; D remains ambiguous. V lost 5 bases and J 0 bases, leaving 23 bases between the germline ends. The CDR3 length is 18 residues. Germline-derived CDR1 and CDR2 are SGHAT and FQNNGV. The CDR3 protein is CASSPLNGFQDPSYEQYF. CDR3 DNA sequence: TGTGCCAGCAGCCCCCTCAACGGGTTTCAGGACCCCTCCTACGAGCAGTACTTC.

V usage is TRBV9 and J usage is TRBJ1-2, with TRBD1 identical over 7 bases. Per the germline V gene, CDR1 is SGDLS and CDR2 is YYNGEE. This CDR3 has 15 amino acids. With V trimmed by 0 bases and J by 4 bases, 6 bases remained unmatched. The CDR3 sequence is CASSVAMEGAYGYTF. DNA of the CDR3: TGTGCCAGCAGCGTAGCTATGGAGGGGGCCTATGGCTACACCTTC. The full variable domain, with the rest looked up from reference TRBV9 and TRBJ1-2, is DSGVTQTPKHLITATGQRVTLRCSPRSGDLSVYWYQQSLDQGLQFLIQYYNGEERAKGNILERFSAQQFPDLHSELNLSSLELGDSALYFCASSVAMEGAYGYTFGSGTRLTVV.

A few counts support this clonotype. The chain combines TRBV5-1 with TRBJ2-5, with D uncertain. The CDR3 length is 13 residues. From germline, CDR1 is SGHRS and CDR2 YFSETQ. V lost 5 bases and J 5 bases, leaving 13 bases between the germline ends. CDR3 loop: CASSVGLGETQYF. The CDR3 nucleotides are TGCGCCAGCAGTGTAGGGTTAGGGGAGACCCAGTACTTC.

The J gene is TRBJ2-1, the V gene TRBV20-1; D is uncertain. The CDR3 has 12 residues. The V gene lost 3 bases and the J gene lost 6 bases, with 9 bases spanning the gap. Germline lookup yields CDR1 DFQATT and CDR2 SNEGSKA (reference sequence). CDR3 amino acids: CSASWAANEQFF. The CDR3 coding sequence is TGCAGTGCTAGCTGGGCAGCCAATGAGCAGTTCTTC.

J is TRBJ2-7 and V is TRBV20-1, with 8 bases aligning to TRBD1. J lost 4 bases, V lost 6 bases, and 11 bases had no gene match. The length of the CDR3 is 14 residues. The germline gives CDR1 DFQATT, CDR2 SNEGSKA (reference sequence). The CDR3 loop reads CSAPPGQGTYEQYF. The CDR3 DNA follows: TGCAGTGCCCCACCCGGACAGGGCACGTACGAGCAGTACTTC.

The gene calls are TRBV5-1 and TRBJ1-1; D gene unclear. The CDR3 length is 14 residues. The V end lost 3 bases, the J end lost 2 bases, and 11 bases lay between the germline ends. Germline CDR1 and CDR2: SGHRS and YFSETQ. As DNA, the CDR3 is TGCGCCAGCAGCTCGGACGGCATTAACACTGAAGCTTTCTTT. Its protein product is CASSSDGINTEAFF.

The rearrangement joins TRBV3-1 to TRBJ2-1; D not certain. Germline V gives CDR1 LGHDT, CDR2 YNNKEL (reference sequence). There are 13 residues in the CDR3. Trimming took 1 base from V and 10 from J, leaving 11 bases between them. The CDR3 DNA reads TGTGCCAGCAGCCAAGTAGGCTTGGCGGAGCAGTTCTTC. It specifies CASSQVGLAEQFF.

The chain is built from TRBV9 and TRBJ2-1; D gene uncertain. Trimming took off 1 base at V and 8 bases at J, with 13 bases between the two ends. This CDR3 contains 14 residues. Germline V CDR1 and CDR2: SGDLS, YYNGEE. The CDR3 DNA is TGTGCCAGCAGCGTAAGGGTCAGCCGCGATGAGCAGTTCTTC. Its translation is CASSVRVSRDEQFF.

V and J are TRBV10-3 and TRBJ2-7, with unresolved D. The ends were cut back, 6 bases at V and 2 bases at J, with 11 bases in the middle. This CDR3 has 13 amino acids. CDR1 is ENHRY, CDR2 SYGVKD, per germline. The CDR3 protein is CAIRGPGAYEQYF. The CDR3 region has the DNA TGTGCCATCAGAGGCCCTGGGGCCTACGAGCAGTACTTC.

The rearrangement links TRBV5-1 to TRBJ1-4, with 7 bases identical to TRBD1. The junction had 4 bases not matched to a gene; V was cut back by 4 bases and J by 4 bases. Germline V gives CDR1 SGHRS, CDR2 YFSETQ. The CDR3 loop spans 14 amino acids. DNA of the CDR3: TGCGCCAGCAGCGTGGGACAGATTAATGAAAAACTGTTTTTT. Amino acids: CASSVGQINEKLFF.

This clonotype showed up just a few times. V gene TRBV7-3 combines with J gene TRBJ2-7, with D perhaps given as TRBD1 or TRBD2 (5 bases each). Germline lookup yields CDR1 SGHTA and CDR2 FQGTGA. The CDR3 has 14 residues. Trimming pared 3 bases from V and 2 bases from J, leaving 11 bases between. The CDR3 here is CASSLGRGPYEQYF. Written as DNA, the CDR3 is TGTGCCAGCAGCTTGGGACGGGGACCCTACGAGCAGTACTTC.

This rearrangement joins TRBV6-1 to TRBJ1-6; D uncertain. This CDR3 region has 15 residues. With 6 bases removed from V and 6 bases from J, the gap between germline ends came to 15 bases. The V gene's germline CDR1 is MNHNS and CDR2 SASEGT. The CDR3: CASSLLPMSNSPLHF. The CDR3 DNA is TGTGCCAGCAGCCTACTACCGATGTCTAATTCACCCCTCCACTTT.

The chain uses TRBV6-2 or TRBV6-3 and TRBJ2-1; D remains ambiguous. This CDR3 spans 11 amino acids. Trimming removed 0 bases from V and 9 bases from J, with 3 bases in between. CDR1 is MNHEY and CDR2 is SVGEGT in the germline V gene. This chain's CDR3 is CASSYSGEQFF. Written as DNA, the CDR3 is TGTGCCAGCAGTTACTCGGGTGAGCAGTTCTTC.

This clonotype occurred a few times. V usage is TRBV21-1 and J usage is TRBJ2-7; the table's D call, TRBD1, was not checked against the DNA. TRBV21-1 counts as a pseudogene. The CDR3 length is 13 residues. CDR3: CASGTGFSYEQYF. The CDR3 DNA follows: TGTGCCAGCGGGACAGGGTTCTCCTACGAGCAGTACTTC.

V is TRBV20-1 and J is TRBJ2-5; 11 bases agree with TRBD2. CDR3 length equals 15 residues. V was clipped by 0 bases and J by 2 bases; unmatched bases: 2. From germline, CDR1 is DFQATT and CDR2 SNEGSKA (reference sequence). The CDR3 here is CSARDSGGDQETQYF. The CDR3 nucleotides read TGCAGTGCTAGAGATAGCGGGGGGGATCAAGAGACCCAGTACTTC.

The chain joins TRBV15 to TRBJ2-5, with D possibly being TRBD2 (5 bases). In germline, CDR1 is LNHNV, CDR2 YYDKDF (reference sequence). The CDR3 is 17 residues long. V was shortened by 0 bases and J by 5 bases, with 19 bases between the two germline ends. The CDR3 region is CATSRDSPVVPGETQYF. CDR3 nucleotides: TGTGCCACCAGCAGAGATTCGCCTGTTGTGCCGGGGGAGACCCAGTACTTC.

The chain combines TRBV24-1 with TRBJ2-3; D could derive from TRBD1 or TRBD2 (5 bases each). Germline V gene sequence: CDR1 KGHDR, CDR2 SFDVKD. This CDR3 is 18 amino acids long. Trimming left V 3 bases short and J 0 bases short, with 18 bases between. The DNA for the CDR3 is TGTGCCACCAGTGATCCACGACTCGGGACGTCTAGCACAGATACGCAGTATTTT. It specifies CATSDPRLGTSSTDTQYF.

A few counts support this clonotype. The CDR3 loop is CASSVGSSDTQYF. CDR3 DNA sequence: TGTGCCAGCTCAGTGGGTTCTTCAGATACGCAGTATTTT. The V and J genes are TRBV28 and TRBJ2-3, with D hard to call. Trimming stripped 8 bases from V and 4 bases from J, with 13 bases between. From germline, CDR1 is MDHEN and CDR2 SYDVKM. There are 13 residues in the CDR3.

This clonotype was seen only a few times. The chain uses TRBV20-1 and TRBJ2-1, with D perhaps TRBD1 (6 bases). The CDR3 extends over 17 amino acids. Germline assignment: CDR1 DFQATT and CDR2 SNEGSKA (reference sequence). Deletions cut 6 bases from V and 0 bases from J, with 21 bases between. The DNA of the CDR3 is TGCAGTGCCGAGAACGGCCAGGGCAGGGGCTCCTACAATGAGCAGTTCTTC. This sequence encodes CSAENGQGRGSYNEQFF.

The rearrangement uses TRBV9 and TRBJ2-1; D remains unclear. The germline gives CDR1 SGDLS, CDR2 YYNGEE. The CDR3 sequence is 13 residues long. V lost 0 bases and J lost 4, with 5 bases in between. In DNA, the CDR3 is TGTGCCAGCAGCGTAGCTCCTTACAATGAGCAGTTCTTC. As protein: CASSVAPYNEQFF.

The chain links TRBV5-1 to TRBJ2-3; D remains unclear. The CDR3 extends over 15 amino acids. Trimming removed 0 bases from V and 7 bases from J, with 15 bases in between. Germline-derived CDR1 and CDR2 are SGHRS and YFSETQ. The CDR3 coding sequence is TGCGCCAGCAGCTTGGATTTCGGCCGGGTGAATACGCAGTATTTT. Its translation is CASSLDFGRVNTQYF.

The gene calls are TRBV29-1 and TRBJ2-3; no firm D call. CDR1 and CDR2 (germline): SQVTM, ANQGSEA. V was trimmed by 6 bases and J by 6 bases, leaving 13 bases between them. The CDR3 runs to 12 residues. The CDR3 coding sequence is TGCAGCGTCCGTCAGGACGGGGATACGCAGTATTTT. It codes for CSVRQDGDTQYF.